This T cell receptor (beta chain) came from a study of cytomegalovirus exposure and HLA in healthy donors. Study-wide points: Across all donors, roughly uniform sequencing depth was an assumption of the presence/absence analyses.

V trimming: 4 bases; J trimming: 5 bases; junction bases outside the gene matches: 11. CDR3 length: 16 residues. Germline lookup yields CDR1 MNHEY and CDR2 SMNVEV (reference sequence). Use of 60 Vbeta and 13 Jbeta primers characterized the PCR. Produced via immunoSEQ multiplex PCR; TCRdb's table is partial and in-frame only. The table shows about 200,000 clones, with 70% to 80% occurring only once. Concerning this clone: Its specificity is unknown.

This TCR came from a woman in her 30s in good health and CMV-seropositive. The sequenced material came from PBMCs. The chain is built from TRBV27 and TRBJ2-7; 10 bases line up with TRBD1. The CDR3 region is CASSYQGQGVAHEQYF. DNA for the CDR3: TGTGCCAGCAGTTACCAAGGACAGGGGGTCGCCCACGAGCAGTACTTC.